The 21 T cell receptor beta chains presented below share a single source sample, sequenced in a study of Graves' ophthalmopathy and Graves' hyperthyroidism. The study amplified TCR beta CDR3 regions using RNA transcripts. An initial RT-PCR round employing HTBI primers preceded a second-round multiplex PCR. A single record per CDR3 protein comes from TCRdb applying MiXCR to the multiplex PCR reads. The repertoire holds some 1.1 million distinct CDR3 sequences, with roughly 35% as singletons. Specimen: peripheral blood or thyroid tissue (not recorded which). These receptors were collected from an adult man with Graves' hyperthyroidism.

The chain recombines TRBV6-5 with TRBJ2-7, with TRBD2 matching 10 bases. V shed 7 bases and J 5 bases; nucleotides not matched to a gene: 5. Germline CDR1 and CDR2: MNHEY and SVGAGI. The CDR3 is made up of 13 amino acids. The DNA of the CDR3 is TGTGCCAGCAAGACTAGCGGGCTCAACGAGCAGTACTTC. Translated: CASKTSGLNEQYF.

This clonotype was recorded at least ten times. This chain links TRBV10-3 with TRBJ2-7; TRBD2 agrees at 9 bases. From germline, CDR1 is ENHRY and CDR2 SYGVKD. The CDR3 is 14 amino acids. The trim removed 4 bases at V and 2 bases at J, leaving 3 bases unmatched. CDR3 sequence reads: CAISGLADPYEQYF. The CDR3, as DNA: TGTGCCATCAGTGGACTAGCGGACCCCTACGAGCAGTACTTC.

CDR3 protein: CSARKTGNGTEAFF. CDR3 sequence (DNA): TGCAGTGCTAGAAAGACAGGGAACGGCACTGAAGCTTTCTTT. The chain is built from TRBV20-1 and TRBJ1-1; 7 bases line up with TRBD1. The V gene end was trimmed by 2 bases and the J gene end by 4 bases; junction bases not matched to a gene: 7. The CDR3 sequence is 14 residues long. Germline V gene data show CDR1 as DFQATT and CDR2 as SNEGSKA (reference sequence).

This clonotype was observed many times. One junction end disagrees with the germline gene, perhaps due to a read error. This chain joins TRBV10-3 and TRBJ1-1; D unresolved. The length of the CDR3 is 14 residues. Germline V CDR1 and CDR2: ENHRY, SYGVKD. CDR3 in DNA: TGTGCCAGCAGTTACTCGGGAGTGAACACTGAAGCTTTCTTT. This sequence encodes CASSYSGVNTEAFF.

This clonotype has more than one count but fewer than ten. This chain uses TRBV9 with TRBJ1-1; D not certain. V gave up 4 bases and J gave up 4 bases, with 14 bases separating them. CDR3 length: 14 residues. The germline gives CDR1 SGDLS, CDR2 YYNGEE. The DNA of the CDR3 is TGTGCCAGCAGCCAAGGTAGCGGATTCACTGAAGCTTTCTTT. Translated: CASSQGSGFTEAFF.

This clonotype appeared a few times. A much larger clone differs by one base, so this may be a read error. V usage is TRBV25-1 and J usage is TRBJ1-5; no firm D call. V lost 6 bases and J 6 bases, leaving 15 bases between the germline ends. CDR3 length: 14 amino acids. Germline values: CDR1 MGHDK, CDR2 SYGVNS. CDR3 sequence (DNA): TGTGCCAGCAGCGTATTGGGTGGCAGTCAGCCCCAGCATTTT. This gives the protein CASSVLGGSQPQHF.

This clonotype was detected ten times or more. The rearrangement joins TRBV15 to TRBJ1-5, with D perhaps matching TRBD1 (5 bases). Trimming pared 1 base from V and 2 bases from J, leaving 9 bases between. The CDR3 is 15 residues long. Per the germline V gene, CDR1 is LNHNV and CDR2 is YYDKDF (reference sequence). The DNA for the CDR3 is TGTGCCACCAGCAGAGGCGGGACGGGCAATCAGCCCCAGCATTTT. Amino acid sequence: CATSRGGTGNQPQHF.

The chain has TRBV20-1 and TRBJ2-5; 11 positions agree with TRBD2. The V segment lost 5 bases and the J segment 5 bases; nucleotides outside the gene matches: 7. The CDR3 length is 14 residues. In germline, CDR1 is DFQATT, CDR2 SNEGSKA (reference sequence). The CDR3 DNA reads TGCAGTGCTCTCCGACTAGCGGGAAAGGAGACCCAGTACTTC. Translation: CSALRLAGKETQYF.

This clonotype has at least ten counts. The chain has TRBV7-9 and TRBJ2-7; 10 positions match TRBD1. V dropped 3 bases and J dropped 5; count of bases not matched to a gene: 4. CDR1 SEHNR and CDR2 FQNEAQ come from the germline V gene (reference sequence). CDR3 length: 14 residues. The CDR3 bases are TGTGCCAGCAGCTTCGGGACAGGGGCCCACGAGCAGTACTTC. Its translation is CASSFGTGAHEQYF.

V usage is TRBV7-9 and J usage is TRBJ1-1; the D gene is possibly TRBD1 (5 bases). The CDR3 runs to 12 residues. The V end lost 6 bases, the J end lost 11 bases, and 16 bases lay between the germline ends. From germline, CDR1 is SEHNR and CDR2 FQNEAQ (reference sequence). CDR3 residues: CASSEGPGSAFF. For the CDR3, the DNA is TGTGCCAGCAGTGAGGGACCAGGGAGTGCTTTCTTT.

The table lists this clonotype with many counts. CDR3 bases: TGTGCCAGCAGCCACAAAGTCGGAGGCGGCTACACCTTC. Translated, it gives CASSHKVGGGYTF. The gene calls are TRBV14 and TRBJ1-2; D not resolved. Trimming shortened V by 3 bases and J by 8 bases, and 13 bases separated the two germline ends. The CDR3 has 13 amino acids. Germline CDR1 is SGHDN and CDR2 is FVKESK.

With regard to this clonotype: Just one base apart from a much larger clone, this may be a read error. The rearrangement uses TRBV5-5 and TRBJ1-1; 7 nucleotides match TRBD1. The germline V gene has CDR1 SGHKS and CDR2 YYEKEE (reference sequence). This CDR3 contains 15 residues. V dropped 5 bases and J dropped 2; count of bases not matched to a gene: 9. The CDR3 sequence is CASRPKTGSNTEAFF. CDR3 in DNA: TGTGCCAGCAGACCAAAGACAGGGTCTAACACTGAAGCTTTCTTT.

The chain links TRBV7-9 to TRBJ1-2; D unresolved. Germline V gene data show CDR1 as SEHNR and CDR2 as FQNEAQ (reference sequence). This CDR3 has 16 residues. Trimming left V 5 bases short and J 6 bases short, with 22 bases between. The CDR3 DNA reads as TGTGCCAGCAGCGGAACGGTCGAGACCGGGGTCGATGGCTACACCTTC. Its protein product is CASSGTVETGVDGYTF. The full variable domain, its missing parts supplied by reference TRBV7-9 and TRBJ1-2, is DTGVSQNPRHKITKRGQNVTFRCDPISEHNRLYWYRQTLGQGPEFLTYFQNEAQLEKSRLLSDRFSAERPKGSFSTLEIQRTEQGDSAMYLCASSGTVETGVDGYTFGSGTRLTVV.

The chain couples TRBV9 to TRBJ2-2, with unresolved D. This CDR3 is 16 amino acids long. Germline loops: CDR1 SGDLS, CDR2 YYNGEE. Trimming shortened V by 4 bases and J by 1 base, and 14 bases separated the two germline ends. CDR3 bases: TGTGCCAGCAGCTCATCCTACGACGGGAACACCGGGGAGCTGTTTTTT. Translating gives CASSSSYDGNTGELFF.

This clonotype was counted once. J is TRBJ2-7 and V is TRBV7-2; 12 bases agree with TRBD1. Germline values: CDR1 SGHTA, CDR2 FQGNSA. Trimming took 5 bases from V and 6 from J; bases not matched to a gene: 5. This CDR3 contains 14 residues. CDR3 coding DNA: TGTGCCAGCAGCAACGCGGGACAGGGGGCCGAGCAGTACTTC. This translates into CASSNAGQGAEQYF.

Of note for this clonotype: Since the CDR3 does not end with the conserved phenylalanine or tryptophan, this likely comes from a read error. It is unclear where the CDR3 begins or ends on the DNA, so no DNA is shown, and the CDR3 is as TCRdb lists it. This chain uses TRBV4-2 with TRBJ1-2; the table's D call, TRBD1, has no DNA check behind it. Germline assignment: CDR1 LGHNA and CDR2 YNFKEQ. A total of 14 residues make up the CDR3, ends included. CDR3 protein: CASSQDGRQGVDTL.

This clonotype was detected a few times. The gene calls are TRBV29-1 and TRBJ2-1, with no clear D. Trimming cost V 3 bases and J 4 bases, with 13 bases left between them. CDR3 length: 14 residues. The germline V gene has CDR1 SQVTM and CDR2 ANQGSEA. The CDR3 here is CSVDNATSYNEQFF. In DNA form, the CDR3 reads TGCAGCGTTGACAACGCGACATCTTACAATGAGCAGTTCTTC.

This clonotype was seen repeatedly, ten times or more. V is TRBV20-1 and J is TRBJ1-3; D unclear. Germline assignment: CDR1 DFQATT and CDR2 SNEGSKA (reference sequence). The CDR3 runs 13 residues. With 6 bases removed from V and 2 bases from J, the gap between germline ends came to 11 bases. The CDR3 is CSAVVNTGNTIYF. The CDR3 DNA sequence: TGCAGTGCCGTGGTAAATACTGGAAACACCATATATTTT.

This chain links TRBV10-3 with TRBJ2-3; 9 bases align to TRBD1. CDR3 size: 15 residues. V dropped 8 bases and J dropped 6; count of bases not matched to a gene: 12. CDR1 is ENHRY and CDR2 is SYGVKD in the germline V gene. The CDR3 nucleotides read TGTGCCATCGGATCGGGACAGGGCGTCTCGGATACGCAGTATTTT. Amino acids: CAIGSGQGVSDTQYF.

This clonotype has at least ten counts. The chain's CDR3 is CATSNGFGYTF. CDR3 sequence (DNA): TGTGCCACCAGCAACGGGTTTGGCTACACCTTC. The J gene is TRBJ1-2, the V gene TRBV15; D call uncertain. Germline V gene lookup returns CDR1 LNHNV and CDR2 YYDKDF (reference sequence). V lost 4 bases and J 7 bases, leaving 7 bases between the germline ends. The CDR3 contains 11 residues. The full variable domain, rest sourced from reference TRBV15 and TRBJ1-2, is DAMVIQNPRYQVTQFGKPVTLSCSQTLNHNVMYWYQQKSSQAPKLLFHYYDKDFNNEADTPDNFQSRRPNTSFCFLDIRSPGLGDTAMYLCATSNGFGYTFGSGTRLTVV.

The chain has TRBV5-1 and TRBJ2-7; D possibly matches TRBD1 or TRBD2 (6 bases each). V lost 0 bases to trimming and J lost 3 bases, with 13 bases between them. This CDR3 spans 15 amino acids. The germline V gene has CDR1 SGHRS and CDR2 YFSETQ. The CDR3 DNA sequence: TGCGCCAGCAGCTTGGGGGGGGCCGGAAACTACGAGCAGTACTTC. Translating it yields CASSLGGAGNYEQYF.